This TCR beta chain was identified during a study of T cells after yellow fever vaccination (dated by TCRdb to 2018 to 2020). Broadly, across the study: Libraries from fractions with low cell numbers were prepared with the SMART-Seq v4 Ultra Low Input RNA kit. To follow T-cell clones before and after both primary and booster YFV17D yellow fever vaccination, bulk TCR alpha and beta repertoires underwent longitudinal sequencing. Blood was drawn at multiple timepoints before and after primary and secondary immunization, with bulk PBMC replicates and cell subsets isolated. Two healthy male donors made up the cohort, one aged 18 to 30 years and the other aged 30 to 40 years.

What this sample's treatment or condition label stands for: live attenuated yellow fever vaccine strain. PBMCs were isolated from peripheral blood using a standard Ficoll-Paque protocol. Dynabeads CD4 and CD8 positive selection kits were used to isolate CD4 and CD8 T-cell fractions. RNA was extracted with TriZol from bulk PBMCs, CD4 and CD8 fractions, and dextramer-positive and dextramer-negative fractions. TCR cDNA was made using 5'RACE template switching, a step that added a universal primer site and unique molecular identifiers. Priming of cDNA synthesis was performed from both the TCR alpha and TCR beta constant segments. Library amplification involved two PCR steps, and the second step added sample barcodes and sequencing adapters. Sequencing of the libraries was done on either Illumina HiSeq 2500 (2x100 bp) or NovaSeq (2x150 bp). As for how the authors treated the data: MIGEC was used to demultiplex reads and collapse the reads into UMI consensus sequences, and MiXCR was used for V(D)J alignment. Using edgeR on replicate PBMC samples, clonotypes were called vaccine-responding if FDR was below 0.01 and the log2 fold change was above 5 up to day 15. CD4 or CD8 identity was assigned to each bulk clonotype according to whether the clonotype was present at higher abundance in the sequenced CD4 repertoire or the sequenced CD8 repertoire. TCRdb reprocessed the public reads (quality trimming at Q25 with fastp, clone calling with MiXCR) and kept in-frame beta chains. Identical CDR3 protein sequences are pooled into one entry, listed with their most common genes and DNA. TCRdb assigned the V and J calls; the authors' analysis was not used. The sample yields around 50,000 distinct CDR3 sequences; roughly 7.3% were counted once. Of the sample, 28% falls within the top ten clones.

About this clonotype itself: The antigen this receptor binds is unknown. No much larger clone is present one base from it, and per-base qualities are unavailable.

V was cut back by 5 bases and J by 3 bases, leaving a gap of 14 bases between them. The germline V gene gives CDR1 as MDHEN and CDR2 as SYDVKM. The CDR3 runs 14 residues from the cysteine to the valine. The retained sequence is limited to the CDR3, 42 bases, with the frame set at the first base. Paper-wide results and their limitations: A small fraction of clonotypes showed up in both the CD4 and CD8 compartments, probably as a result of convergent recombination. Compared with the primary T-cell response, the secondary T-cell response was weaker but faster, peaking on day 5 rather than day 15. FACS-sorted repertoires could contain abundant contaminating clonotypes from the bulk population, so computational filtering was required. After the booster, most clones that had expanded after primary vaccination were detected again (almost 97% of CD4 and more than 85% of CD8), suggesting broad maintenance of memory. The study included only two donors, which limits how far the findings can be generalized.

This specimen was CD8+ T cells sorted from PBMCs, taken approximately 15 days after the first yellow fever vaccination. Recombination joined TRBV28 with TRBJ2-7; a weak D assignment points to TRBD2 (5 bases agree). The source of this sequence is a man aged 18 to 35 who received the YFV17D yellow fever vaccine. The DNA is TGTGCCAGCAGTATGGCGGGCAGGATCTACGAGCAGTACGTC. It is translated as CASSMAGRIYEQYV.